The 25 T cell receptor beta chains reported below all come from one sample, sequenced in a study of blood T cell dynamics during melanoma immunotherapy. Generated by immunoSEQ multiplex PCR, the TCRdb table keeps only in-frame clones and is missing some. The sample lists under 15,000 clones; approximately 88% were seen once. Time point meaning: week 3, after first cycle of checkpoint inhibitor. Sequenced material: blood, taken from a patient treated with checkpoint blockade. The receptors were gathered from a human donor with melanoma.

J is TRBJ2-7 and V is TRBV27; TRBD2 agrees at 7 bases. CDR3 length: 14 amino acids. Trimming took 5 bases from V and 0 from J; bases not matched to a gene: 4. Germline V gene data show CDR1 as MNHEY and CDR2 as SMNVEV (reference sequence). The CDR3 region is CASSVSGASYEQYF. CDR3 sequence (DNA): TGTGCCAGCAGTGTAAGCGGGGCCTCCTACGAGCAGTACTTC.

V gene TRBV9 combines with J gene TRBJ1-6; 7 nucleotides align to TRBD1. Trimming took 3 bases from V and 4 from J; bases not matched to a gene: 16. The V gene's germline CDR1 is SGDLS and CDR2 YYNGEE. This CDR3 spans 19 amino acids. DNA for the CDR3: TGTGCCAGCAGCGCCCCACGGGGACAGTCGGGCTTATATAATTCACCCCTCCACTTT. The encoded protein is CASSAPRGQSGLYNSPLHF.

This chain joins TRBV16 and TRBJ2-7, with D possibly matching TRBD1 (6 bases). V was cut by 4 bases and J by 6 bases, with 16 bases left in between. This CDR3 is built from 14 residues. CDR1 is KGHSY and CDR2 is FQNENV in the germline V gene. In DNA form, the CDR3 reads TGTGCCAGCAGCCCCAGGGGATTAACGGGCGAGCAGTACTTC. Residues: CASSPRGLTGEQYF.

This chain uses TRBV7-8 with TRBJ2-5, with D unclear. The tail of the sequence fits TRBJ2-7 better, so the J call may be wrong. CDR1 is SGHVS, CDR2 FQNEAQ, per germline. CDR3 length: 13 residues. The CDR3 region has the DNA TGTGCCAGCAGCTTAGCGGTCTCCTACGAGCAGTACTTC. This translates into CASSLAVSYEQYF.

V usage is TRBV11-2 and J usage is TRBJ2-5, with 7 bases lining up with TRBD2. The ends lost 1 base at V and 5 bases at J; junction bases unmatched: 13. Germline CDR1 is SGHAT and CDR2 is FQNNGV. The CDR3 contains 17 residues. The CDR3 DNA is TGTGCCAGCAGCTTAGGAGTGTATCCAGCGGGAAGGGAGACCCAGTACTTC. The encoded protein is CASSLGVYPAGRETQYF.

V usage is TRBV5-1 and J usage is TRBJ1-1; D ambiguous. V was pared by 1 base and J by 2 bases, with 6 bases between. The CDR3 spans 13 residues. Germline values: CDR1 SGHRS, CDR2 YFSETQ. The chain's CDR3 is CASSLKANTEAFF. CDR3 coding DNA: TGCGCCAGCAGCTTGAAGGCAAACACTGAAGCTTTCTTT.

The chain employs TRBV5-1 and TRBJ2-1; 13 bases fit TRBD2. The trim removed 0 bases at V and 5 bases at J, leaving 5 bases unmatched. Germline values: CDR1 SGHRS, CDR2 YFSETQ. The length of the CDR3 is 17 residues. CDR3 DNA sequence: TGCGCCAGCAGCTTGGCCCCAGGACTAGCGGGAGACAATGAGCAGTTCTTC. Protein product: CASSLAPGLAGDNEQFF.

The rearrangement links TRBV2 to TRBJ2-7; perhaps TRBD1 as D (6 bases). Germline V gene sequence: CDR1 SNHLY, CDR2 FYNNEI. Trimming left V 1 base short and J 9 bases short, with 13 bases between. This CDR3 comprises 13 residues. CDR3 residues: CASSEDRAYGQYF. CDR3 sequence (DNA): TGTGCCAGCAGTGAAGACAGGGCTTATGGGCAGTACTTC.

The rearrangement links TRBV11-2 to TRBJ2-7; 10 nucleotides align to TRBD1. The trim removed 5 bases at V and 4 bases at J, leaving 5 bases unmatched. The CDR3 runs to 14 residues. Germline V CDR1 and CDR2: SGHAT, FQNNGV. The CDR3, as DNA: TGTGCCAGCAGCGGCGGGACAGGGGTTTACGAGCAGTACTTC. This gives the protein CASSGGTGVYEQYF.

CDR3: CASSPNRREGTDTQYF. The DNA for the CDR3 is TGTGCCAGCTCACCCAATCGGCGGGAGGGGACAGATACGCAGTATTTT. This chain links TRBV18 with TRBJ2-3, with 9 bases aligning to TRBD2. The CDR3 contains 16 residues. Per the germline V gene, CDR1 is KGHSH and CDR2 is LQKENI. The trim removed 3 bases at V and 3 bases at J, leaving 7 bases unmatched. The full variable domain, rest sourced from reference TRBV18 and TRBJ2-3, is NAGVMQNPRHLVRRRGQEARLRCSPMKGHSHVYWYRQLPEEGLKFMVYLQKENIIDESGMPKERFSAEFPKEGPSILRIQQVVRGDSAAYFCASSPNRREGTDTQYFGPGTRLTVL.

This clone was counted between two and nine times. The chain carries TRBV11-2 and TRBJ2-7; D is unclear. V shed 3 bases and J shed 3 bases, with 9 bases lying between them. This CDR3 region has 13 residues. Germline CDR1 SGHAT, CDR2 FQNNGV. This CDR3 reads CASSFSRSYEQYF. CDR3 bases: TGTGCCAGCAGCTTTAGTAGGAGCTACGAGCAGTACTTC.

J is TRBJ1-5 and V is TRBV7-6; D perhaps matches TRBD1 (5 bases). Germline V gene sequence: CDR1 SGHVS, CDR2 FNYEAQ. V gave up 2 bases and J gave up 3 bases, with 8 bases separating them. This CDR3 has 14 residues. CDR3 in DNA: TGTGCCAGCAGCTTAAGGGGATCCAATCAGCCCCAGCATTTT. It codes for CASSLRGSNQPQHF.

V gene TRBV5-1 combines with J gene TRBJ1-2; possibly TRBD1 for D (6 bases). This CDR3 has 15 residues. Germline values: CDR1 SGHRS, CDR2 YFSETQ. V lost 1 base and J 3 bases, leaving 13 bases between the germline ends. CDR3 sequence: CASSLNLGQHYGYTF. In DNA, the CDR3 is TGCGCCAGCAGCTTGAATTTAGGACAGCACTATGGCTACACCTTC. Full variable domain (remainder filled in from reference TRBV5-1 and TRBJ1-2): KAGVTQTPRYLIKTRGQQVTLSCSPISGHRSVSWYQQTPGQGLQFLFEYFSETQRNKGNFPGRFSGRQFSNSRSEMNVSTLELGDSALYLCASSLNLGQHYGYTFGSGTRLTVV.

The chain recombines TRBV4-2 with TRBJ1-1; TRBD1 is a possible D gene (6 bases). The V end was cut by 4 bases, the J end by 1 base, with 10 bases between. The V gene's germline CDR1 is LGHNA and CDR2 YNFKEQ. This CDR3 region has 14 residues. In DNA, the CDR3 is TGTGCCAGCAGCCCAGGACAGTCGAACACTGAAGCTTTCTTT. Translating it yields CASSPGQSNTEAFF.

This chain joins TRBV5-6 and TRBJ2-7; a weak D match, TRBD2 (6 bases). V was trimmed by 2 bases and J by 6 bases, leaving 9 bases between them. The CDR3 loop spans 12 amino acids. CDR1 is SGHDT and CDR2 is YYEEEE in the germline V gene. The DNA for the CDR3 is TGTGCCAGCAGCTTATCGGGACTCGAGCAGTACTTC. Amino acids: CASSLSGLEQYF.

This clone turned up a few times. This chain uses TRBV4-1 with TRBJ1-5, with 10 bases matching TRBD1. The trim removed 1 base at V and 7 bases at J, leaving 4 bases unmatched. CDR1 is MGHRA, CDR2 YSYEKL, per germline. The CDR3 runs to 15 residues. CDR3 residues: CASSQVTGGGQPQHF. CDR3 in DNA: TGCGCCAGCAGCCAAGTGACAGGGGGCGGCCAGCCCCAGCATTTT.

The CDR3 DNA is TGTGCCAGCAGCTTTACAGTTTACGAGCAGTACTTC. It encodes CASSFTVYEQYF. This chain uses TRBV7-9 with TRBJ2-7; D uncertain. CDR1 and CDR2 (germline): SEHNR, FQNEAQ (reference sequence). Deletions cut 3 bases from V and 4 bases from J, with 7 bases between. This CDR3 is built from 12 residues.

The chain uses TRBV2 and TRBJ2-1; 12 bases match TRBD2. Trimming removed 7 bases from V and 7 bases from J; junction bases left unmatched: 8. In germline, CDR1 is SNHLY, CDR2 FYNNEI. This CDR3 is built from 15 residues. The CDR3 here is CASNLLGLAGNEQFF. In DNA form, the CDR3 reads TGTGCCAGCAACCTCCTCGGACTAGCGGGAAATGAGCAGTTCTTC.

J is TRBJ1-5 and V is TRBV2; D is ambiguous. The CDR3 runs to 14 residues. Trimming stripped 1 base from V and 3 bases from J, with 7 bases between. Germline V lookup: CDR1 SNHLY, CDR2 FYNNEI. The CDR3 coding sequence is TGTGCCAGCAGTGAAGAGGCGGTCAATCAGCCCCAGCATTTT. Its translation: CASSEEAVNQPQHF.

The chain links TRBV5-1 to TRBJ1-2, with 7 bases aligning to TRBD1. V gave up 0 bases and J gave up 5 bases; unmatched junction bases: 10. Germline V gene sequence: CDR1 SGHRS, CDR2 YFSETQ. This CDR3 comprises 16 residues. The CDR3 region has the DNA TGCGCCAGCAGCTTGGCACTGGGACAGCCGGAGTATGGCTACACCTTC. Residues: CASSLALGQPEYGYTF.

This chain uses TRBV6-5 with TRBJ1-3; possibly TRBD1 for D (6 bases). Germline V gives CDR1 MNHEY, CDR2 SVGAGI. The CDR3 consists of 16 residues. Between the trimmed V and J ends, which lost 2 bases and 0 bases, there was a span of 11 bases. The CDR3 protein is CASSYGGPSSGNTIYF. CDR3 nucleotide sequence: TGTGCCAGCAGTTACGGGGGGCCGAGCTCTGGAAACACCATATATTTT.

The chain has TRBV4-1 and TRBJ1-3, with D unclear. Trimming removed 1 base from V and 1 base from J, with 8 bases in between. From germline, CDR1 is MGHRA and CDR2 YSYEKL. This CDR3 comprises 15 residues. CDR3 coding DNA: TGCGCCAGCAGCCAAGGGACGGTATCTGGAAACACCATATATTTT. This sequence encodes CASSQGTVSGNTIYF.

The chain links TRBV28 to TRBJ1-1; tentative D call: TRBD1 (6 bases). V lost 3 bases to trimming and J lost 1 base, with 15 bases between them. CDR3 length: 16 amino acids. Germline values: CDR1 MDHEN, CDR2 SYDVKM. The CDR3, as DNA: TGTGCCAGCAGTTTGACAGGTCCCGCAAGGAACACTGAAGCTTTCTTT. This sequence encodes CASSLTGPARNTEAFF.

This sequence joins TRBV9 and TRBJ1-1; the D gene is possibly TRBD1 (5 bases). Between the trimmed V and J ends, which lost 3 bases and 8 bases, there was a span of 14 bases. The CDR3 length is 13 residues. Per germline, CDR1 SGDLS and CDR2 YYNGEE. CDR3 amino acids: CASSESPRGEAFF. CDR3 in DNA: TGTGCCAGCAGCGAATCTCCCCGGGGCGAAGCTTTCTTT.

The chain is built from TRBV7-2 and TRBJ2-3; 10 bases map to TRBD2. The germline gives CDR1 SGHTA, CDR2 FQGNSA. The CDR3 sequence is 16 residues long. V shed 1 base, J shed 2 bases, and the junction held 3 bases outside the gene matches. CDR3 loop: CASSLGLAGNTDTQYF. Written as DNA, the CDR3 is TGTGCCAGCAGCTTAGGACTAGCGGGCAACACAGATACGCAGTATTTT. Based on the CDR3 plus reference TRBV7-2 and TRBJ2-3, the full variable domain is GAGVSQSPSNKVTEKGKDVELRCDPISGHTALYWYRQSLGQGLEFLIYFQGNSAPDKSGLPSDRFSAERTGGSVSTLTIQRTQQEDSAVYLCASSLGLAGNTDTQYFGPGTRLTVL.